The clone carrying this TCR beta chain was found once. An input of about 0.5 to 1 ug of RNA was subjected to reverse transcription using random hexamers. With immunoSEQ multiplex PCR, TCR beta CDR3 was amplified across 54 Vbeta and 13 Jbeta. MiXCR, run by TCRdb on the immunoSEQ multiplex PCR reads, gives a single entry per CDR3 protein. The top ten clones hold 0.093% of a sample with about 180,000 distinct CDR3 sequences, approximately 94% of them seen once. The source of the sample is a study of CD8 T cells in Susac syndrome. The CDR3 is 15 residues long. Germline V gene lookup returns CDR1 KGHDR and CDR2 SFDVKD. V was cut by 1 base and J by 6 bases, with 12 bases left in between.

Sequenced sample: CD4+ T cells from PBMCs. This chain links TRBV24-1 with TRBJ2-1; D uncertain. The TCR sequence derives from a human donor with multiple sclerosis. The CDR3 reads CATSDFSNLSNEQFF. The CDR3 DNA follows: TGTGCCACCAGTGATTTTAGTAACTTGTCCAATGAGCAGTTCTTC.